This TCR beta chain appears in the sequencing data of a study of T cells in tuberculosis. Sequencing was performed with immunoSEQ multiplex PCR; in TCRdb, only in-frame clones are kept and a portion is missing. The top ten hold more than 7.5% of the sample, which has some 25,000 clones, about 95% seen once. Trimming cost V 6 bases and J 6 bases; bases outside gene matches: 14. The germline V gene has CDR1 MNHNY and CDR2 SVGAGI (reference sequence). The CDR3 is 16 amino acids. This rearrangement joins TRBV6-6 to TRBJ2-3; TRBD2 aligns across 8 bases. This clonotype originated in a donor aged 5-35 years with latent tuberculosis or without tuberculosis infection. What was sequenced was PBMCs. The CDR3 reads CASSPSAGGPADTQYF. CDR3 in DNA: TGTGCCAGCAGCCCCAGCGCGGGGGGCCCCGCGGATACGCAGTATTTT.